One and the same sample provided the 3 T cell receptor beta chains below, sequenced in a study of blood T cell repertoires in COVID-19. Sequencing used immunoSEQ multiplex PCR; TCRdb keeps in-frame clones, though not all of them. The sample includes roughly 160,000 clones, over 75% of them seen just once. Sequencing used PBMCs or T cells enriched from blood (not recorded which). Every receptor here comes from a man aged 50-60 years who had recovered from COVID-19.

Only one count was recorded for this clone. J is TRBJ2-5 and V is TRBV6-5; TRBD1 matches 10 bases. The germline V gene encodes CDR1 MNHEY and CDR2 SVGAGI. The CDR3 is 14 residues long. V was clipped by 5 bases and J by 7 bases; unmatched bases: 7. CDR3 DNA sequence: TGTGCCAGCAGTACGTCCGGACAGGGGGGGACCCAGTACTTC. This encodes CASSTSGQGGTQYF.

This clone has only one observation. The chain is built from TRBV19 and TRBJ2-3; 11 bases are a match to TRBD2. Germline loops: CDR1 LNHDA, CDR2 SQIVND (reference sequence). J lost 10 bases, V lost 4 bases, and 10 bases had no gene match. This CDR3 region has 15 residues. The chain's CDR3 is CASSTTSGSVQPQYF. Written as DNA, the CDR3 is TGTGCCAGTAGTACCACTAGCGGGAGCGTGCAGCCGCAGTATTTT.

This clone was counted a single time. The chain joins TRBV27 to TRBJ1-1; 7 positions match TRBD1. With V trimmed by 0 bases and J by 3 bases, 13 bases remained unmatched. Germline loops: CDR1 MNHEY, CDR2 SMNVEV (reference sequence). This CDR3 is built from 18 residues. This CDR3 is CASSLSNAQGGEDTEAFF. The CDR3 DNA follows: TGTGCCAGCAGTTTATCTAACGCCCAGGGGGGCGAGGACACTGAAGCTTTCTTT.